This TCR beta chain was captured in a study of blood T cell repertoires in COVID-19. Study in general: COVID-19 samples from acute and convalescent phases originated in the United States, Italy and Spain.

Only in-frame clones appear in the TCRdb table, and some are missing; sequencing was by immunoSEQ multiplex PCR. The data contain roughly 260,000 clones, 86% of them singletons. The V and J ends lost 0 bases and 4 bases respectively, with 13 bases between them. The CDR3 runs 16 residues. Germline V CDR1 and CDR2: MGHRA, YSYEKL. This clone showed up just once. Cohort 3 recovered donors had two negative PCRs, clearance, or symptom resolution. Specimen: PBMCs or T cells enriched from blood (not recorded which). The chain is built from TRBV4-1 and TRBJ2-1, with TRBD2 as a possible D gene (6 bases). This sequence was found in a woman aged 18 to 35 who had recovered from COVID-19. CDR3 loop: CASSQEARGEYNEQFF. CDR3 sequence (DNA): TGCGCCAGCAGCCAAGAGGCGCGGGGAGAGTACAATGAGCAGTTCTTC.